This section outlines one T cell receptor beta chain sequence together with its context. The antigen is undetermined. The data originate from a study of cytotoxic CD8 clonotypes in ibrutinib-treated CLL. Study details: Across the patients, approximately 12 were relapsed/refractory, roughly 14 treatment-naive and about 17 IGHV unmutated. On average, each sample had roughly 230,000 productive templates and approximately 89,000 productive rearrangements. General study findings and limits: Under treatment, the uncommon public clonotypes either contracted or remained stable. Ibrutinib response saw clonality rise, and progression saw it return toward baseline.

Only in-frame clones appear in the TCRdb table, and some are missing; sequencing was by immunoSEQ multiplex PCR. There are roughly 250,000 clones in the sample; under 80% occur only once, and 15% to 17% lies in the top ten. This receptor was taken from a human donor with chronic lymphocytic leukemia. This material consisted of PBMCs, taken after 24 months of ibrutinib treatment.

CDR3: CASSTTGRSGANVLTF. Written as DNA, the CDR3 is TGTGCCAGCAGCACAACGGGCCGCTCTGGGGCCAACGTCCTGACTTTC. This sequence joins TRBV27 and TRBJ2-6; D is unresolved. Germline-derived CDR1 and CDR2 are MNHEY and SMNVEV (reference sequence). The CDR3 sequence is 16 residues long. V was pared by 6 bases and J by 0 bases, with 12 bases between.